Presented here are 28 T cell receptor beta chains from one specimen sequenced in a study of T-cell reconstitution after alpha-beta-depleted transplantation in children. During its preparation, the TCRbeta library received unique molecular identifiers. TCRdb reanalysed the PCR reads using MiXCR and keeps one entry per CDR3 protein. The sample lists fewer than 550,000 distinct CDR3 sequences, around 16% occurring once. This specimen was PBMCs, mostly from graft donor cells, taken 360 days after TCRalphabeta/CD19-depleted stem cell transplant. The receptors originated from a boy under three years old who had a stem cell transplant for Wiskott-Aldrich syndrome, so the T cells may come from the graft donor.

There are a few counts of this clonotype. V and J are TRBV7-2 and TRBJ2-3; D is perhaps TRBD2 (6 bases). This CDR3 region has 14 residues. V lost 2 bases to trimming and J lost 10 bases, with 16 bases between them. Germline V gene data show CDR1 as SGHTA and CDR2 as FQGNSA. For the CDR3, the DNA is TGTGCCAGCAGCTTAACCACTCTAGGCGGGGCGCAGTATTTT. Encoded protein: CASSLTTLGGAQYF.

This clonotype was detected only a few times. The V call is TRBV20-1, the J call TRBJ2-7; D is possibly TRBD1 (6 bases). The V gene's germline CDR1 is DFQATT and CDR2 SNEGSKA (reference sequence). This CDR3 region has 13 residues. V dropped 0 bases and J dropped 9 bases, with 15 bases sitting between them. CDR3 sequence (DNA): TGCAGTGCTAGAGAGGGGGCTGGCCGCGGGCAGTACTTC. Its translation is CSAREGAGRGQYF.

This clonotype was detected only a few times. This chain joins TRBV11-3 and TRBJ2-2; D not certain. CDR1 is SGHNT, CDR2 YENEEA, per germline. This CDR3 has 14 amino acids. V was pared by 3 bases and J by 3 bases, with 8 bases between. Here the CDR3 DNA reads TGTGCCAGCAGCTTCTCTTCTTACACCGGGGAGCTGTTTTTT. Its translation: CASSFSSYTGELFF.

The V and J genes are TRBV6-5 and TRBJ2-6; D is unresolved. Trimming removed 5 bases from V and 4 bases from J, with 9 bases in between. Germline-derived CDR1 and CDR2 are MNHEY and SVGAGI. CDR3 size: 14 residues. The CDR3 coding sequence is TGTGCCAGCAGTAACTTGAGGGGGGCCAACGTCCTGACTTTC. This encodes CASSNLRGANVLTF.

This chain links TRBV7-9 with TRBJ2-5; possibly TRBD2 for D (5 bases). CDR3 length equals 14 residues. Germline V gene lookup returns CDR1 SEHNR and CDR2 FQNEAQ (reference sequence). The ends were cut back, 3 bases at V and 3 bases at J, with 11 bases in the middle. The CDR3 nucleotides read TGTGCCAGCAGCTTTATGGACGGGAAAGAGACCCAGTACTTC. Its translation is CASSFMDGKETQYF.

The chain employs TRBV2 and TRBJ1-2; D ambiguous. The CDR3 contains 14 residues. Germline values: CDR1 SNHLY, CDR2 FYNNEI. V was trimmed by 0 bases and J by 8 bases, leaving 13 bases between them. Here the CDR3 reads CASSEALVSAGYTF. As DNA, the CDR3 is TGTGCCAGCAGTGAAGCGCTAGTCTCAGCCGGCTACACCTTC.

This clonotype was detected only a few times. The J gene is TRBJ2-6, the V gene TRBV5-6, with 10 nucleotides matching TRBD1. CDR1 is SGHDT, CDR2 YYEEEE, per germline. The CDR3 extends over 18 amino acids. The J segment lost 2 bases and the V segment lost 5 bases, leaving 10 bases of the junction unmatched. CDR3 protein: CASREGTGALTGANVLTF. As DNA, the CDR3 is TGTGCCAGCAGGGAAGGGACAGGGGCATTGACTGGGGCCAACGTCCTGACTTTC.

This rearrangement joins TRBV3-1 to TRBJ1-1, with D hard to call. From germline, CDR1 is LGHDT and CDR2 YNNKEL (reference sequence). There are 13 residues in the CDR3. Trimming removed 4 bases from V and 4 bases from J, with 10 bases in between. The CDR3 loop is CASSPGPGTEAFF. The CDR3 nucleotides read TGTGCCAGCAGCCCCGGACCCGGCACTGAAGCTTTCTTT.

This clonotype turned up a few times. The V and J genes are TRBV28 and TRBJ2-7; the D gene is possibly TRBD1 (5 bases). Trimming took off 2 bases at V and 4 bases at J, with 12 bases between the two ends. There are 14 residues in the CDR3. In germline, CDR1 is MDHEN, CDR2 SYDVKM. The CDR3 region is CASSLGTGKYEQYF. DNA of the CDR3: TGTGCCAGCAGTTTAGGCACAGGAAAATACGAGCAGTACTTC.

This rearrangement joins TRBV15 to TRBJ2-4; 8 bases align to TRBD1. Germline V gene data show CDR1 as LNHNV and CDR2 as YYDKDF (reference sequence). The trim removed 5 bases at V and 8 bases at J, leaving 8 bases unmatched. The CDR3 totals 14 residues. The CDR3 is CATSARQGWDIQYF. CDR3 DNA: TGTGCCACCAGCGCCCGACAGGGGTGGGACATTCAGTACTTC. The full variable domain, rest sourced from reference TRBV15 and TRBJ2-4, is DAMVIQNPRYQVTQFGKPVTLSCSQTLNHNVMYWYQQKSSQAPKLLFHYYDKDFNNEADTPDNFQSRRPNTSFCFLDIRSPGLGDTAMYLCATSARQGWDIQYFGAGTRLSVL.

V is TRBV6-1 and J is TRBJ2-3; either TRBD1 or TRBD2 may fit D (6 bases each). V was trimmed by 7 bases and J by 0 bases, leaving 17 bases between them. The CDR3 totals 16 residues. Germline V gene sequence: CDR1 MNHNS, CDR2 SASEGT. As DNA, the CDR3 is TGTGCCAGCAACCGGGGGCTCCCGCCTAGCACAGATACGCAGTATTTT. Translating gives CASNRGLPPSTDTQYF.

V is TRBV28 and J is TRBJ2-2; D is unclear. The CDR3 loop spans 11 amino acids. Deletions cut 5 bases from V and 13 bases from J, with 11 bases between. The V gene's germline CDR1 is MDHEN and CDR2 SYDVKM. This chain's CDR3 is CASSASDGLFF. The DNA for the CDR3 is TGTGCCAGCAGTGCGTCCGACGGGCTGTTTTTT.

In this sample, this clonotype turned up a few times. The V gene is TRBV7-2, the J gene TRBJ2-5, with TRBD1 as a possible D gene (5 bases). Trimming left V 3 bases short and J 10 bases short, with 9 bases between. This CDR3 has 11 residues. The germline CDR1 and CDR2 sequences are SGHTA and FQGNSA. The CDR3 loop is CASSFARDQYF. CDR3 in DNA: TGTGCCAGCAGCTTTGCCAGGGACCAGTACTTC.

The chain employs TRBV14 and TRBJ2-1, with 14 bases matching TRBD2. This CDR3 has 16 residues. V shed 4 bases, J shed 6 bases, and the junction held 5 bases outside the gene matches. CDR1 SGHDN and CDR2 FVKESK come from the germline V gene. The CDR3 spells CASSLPGLAGVNEQFF. CDR3 DNA: TGTGCCAGCAGCCTACCGGGACTAGCGGGAGTCAATGAGCAGTTCTTC.

This clonotype was recorded a few times. This chain joins TRBV5-1 and TRBJ2-1, with D unclear. CDR3 length: 13 residues. V was pared by 0 bases and J by 9 bases, with 10 bases between. Germline assignment: CDR1 SGHRS and CDR2 YFSETQ. In DNA form, the CDR3 reads TGCGCCAGCAGCTTGGGACTGCGGATTGAGCAGTTCTTC. Translating it yields CASSLGLRIEQFF.

The sample holds a few counts of this clonotype. The chain recombines TRBV12-3 or TRBV12-4 with TRBJ2-1; D ambiguous. Trimming left V 5 bases short and J 7 bases short, with 12 bases between. The CDR3 sequence is 13 residues long. The CDR3 loop is CASSRLAANEQFF. The DNA for the CDR3 is TGTGCCAGCAGTCGGCTCGCTGCTAATGAGCAGTTCTTC.

Notes on this clonotype: The junction does not match germline at one end; this may be a read error. V usage is TRBV29-1 and J usage is TRBJ2-1; no firm D call. CDR3 length equals 14 residues. Germline CDR1 SQVTM, CDR2 ANQGSEA. The CDR3 DNA sequence: TGCGGCGTCGGTTTCCCCAACTCTGGGAATGAGCAGTTCTTC. Its translation is CGVGFPNSGNEQFF.

This clonotype was picked up many times. This chain connects TRBV20-1 to TRBJ2-3; 13 nucleotides agree with TRBD2. The CDR3 extends over 20 amino acids. Germline assignment: CDR1 DFQATT and CDR2 SNEGSKA (reference sequence). V shed 0 bases and J 0 bases; nucleotides not matched to a gene: 12. CDR3 sequence reads: CSARDLVGLAGVPSTDTQYF. Here the CDR3 DNA reads TGCAGTGCTAGAGATTTAGTTGGACTAGCGGGGGTTCCTAGCACAGATACGCAGTATTTT.

This clonotype was seen only a few times. The rearrangement joins TRBV20-1 to TRBJ2-3, with 7 bases aligning to TRBD2. CDR1 DFQATT and CDR2 SNEGSKA come from the germline V gene (reference sequence). Trimming at V came to 0 bases and at J to 2 bases, leaving 8 bases not matched to a gene. The CDR3 contains 16 residues. The CDR3 DNA reads TGCAGTGCTAGAGAAGCTAGCGGAGGGGACACAGATACGCAGTATTTT. Encoded protein: CSAREASGGDTDTQYF.

This clonotype was counted a few times. The chain combines TRBV7-9 with TRBJ2-7; perhaps TRBD1 as D (5 bases). CDR3 length equals 15 residues. Trimming took off 5 bases at V and 1 base at J, with 15 bases between the two ends. The germline V gene has CDR1 SEHNR and CDR2 FQNEAQ (reference sequence). CDR3 in DNA: TGTGCCAGCAGCCCCCTTGGGGCAGGGTCCTACGAGCAGTACTTC. Its translation is CASSPLGAGSYEQYF.

The V gene is TRBV20-1, the J gene TRBJ2-1, with D unclear. This CDR3 has 16 amino acids. Trimming shortened V by 0 bases and J by 0 bases, and 12 bases separated the two germline ends. Germline V gene data show CDR1 as DFQATT and CDR2 as SNEGSKA (reference sequence). The CDR3 loop reads CSARDLLRSSYNEQFF. The CDR3 coding sequence is TGCAGTGCTAGAGATCTCCTTAGGAGCTCCTACAATGAGCAGTTCTTC.

The genes are TRBV5-1 and TRBJ2-7; the match to TRBD2 covers 8 bases. The CDR3 is 14 amino acids. Losses at the gene ends were 4 bases for V and 1 base for J; bases not matched to a gene: 4. Germline CDR1 is SGHRS and CDR2 is YFSETQ. The CDR3 loop is CASSPERGSYEQYF. CDR3 DNA: TGCGCCAGCAGCCCGGAGCGGGGGTCCTACGAGCAGTACTTC. The full variable domain, with the rest looked up from reference TRBV5-1 and TRBJ2-7, is KAGVTQTPRYLIKTRGQQVTLSCSPISGHRSVSWYQQTPGQGLQFLFEYFSETQRNKGNFPGRFSGRQFSNSRSEMNVSTLELGDSALYLCASSPERGSYEQYFGPGTRLTVT.

In this sample, this clonotype turned up a few times. The chain employs TRBV3-1 and TRBJ2-7; D might be TRBD2 (6 bases). V lost 3 bases, J lost 3 bases, and 12 bases lay in between. Per germline, CDR1 LGHDT and CDR2 YNNKEL (reference sequence). The CDR3 runs to 14 residues. The CDR3 is CASSHSSVDYEQYF. DNA of the CDR3: TGTGCCAGCAGCCATTCTAGCGTGGACTACGAGCAGTACTTC.

This clonotype came up a few times. The V call is TRBV12-3 or TRBV12-4, the J call TRBJ2-1; 14 bases agree with TRBD2. The CDR3 runs to 16 residues. Trimming cost V 7 bases and J 4 bases; bases outside gene matches: 6. The CDR3 DNA reads TGTGCCAGCAAAGGACTAGCGGGGGGTTCATACAATGAGCAGTTCTTC. Residues: CASKGLAGGSYNEQFF.

The V call is TRBV12-3 or TRBV12-4, the J call TRBJ2-5; no firm D call. The CDR3 is 16 amino acids. V was pared by 6 bases and J by 4 bases, with 21 bases between. The CDR3 spells CASSQGWGFPTETQYF. The CDR3 coding sequence is TGTGCCAGCAGCCAAGGGTGGGGTTTCCCCACAGAGACCCAGTACTTC.

The rearrangement links TRBV27 to TRBJ2-1; 8 positions agree with TRBD2. This CDR3 is 16 amino acids long. V lost 2 bases and J lost 16; bases outside the gene matches: 19. Germline values: CDR1 MNHEY, CDR2 SMNVEV (reference sequence). The CDR3 spells CASSLLYPGGPISHFF. The CDR3, as DNA: TGTGCCAGCAGTTTACTGTACCCGGGAGGGCCAATTAGTCACTTCTTC.

This clonotype was counted many times. The V call is TRBV20-1, the J call TRBJ1-5, with D uncertain. V was shortened by 6 bases and J by 4 bases, with 13 bases between the two germline ends. Germline CDR1 is DFQATT and CDR2 is SNEGSKA (reference sequence). This CDR3 has 13 residues. DNA of the CDR3: TGCAGTGCCGAGGAGATGGGGAATCAGCCCCAGCATTTT. It codes for CSAEEMGNQPQHF.

This clonotype was picked up a small number of times. The chain links TRBV3-1 to TRBJ2-1; 11 bases are a match to TRBD2. Trimming took 1 base from V and 10 from J; bases not matched to a gene: 3. The germline gives CDR1 LGHDT, CDR2 YNNKEL (reference sequence). There are 14 residues in the CDR3. CDR3 DNA sequence: TGTGCCAGCAGCCAAGGACTAGCGGGAAGCGAGCAGTTCTTC. Its translation is CASSQGLAGSEQFF.